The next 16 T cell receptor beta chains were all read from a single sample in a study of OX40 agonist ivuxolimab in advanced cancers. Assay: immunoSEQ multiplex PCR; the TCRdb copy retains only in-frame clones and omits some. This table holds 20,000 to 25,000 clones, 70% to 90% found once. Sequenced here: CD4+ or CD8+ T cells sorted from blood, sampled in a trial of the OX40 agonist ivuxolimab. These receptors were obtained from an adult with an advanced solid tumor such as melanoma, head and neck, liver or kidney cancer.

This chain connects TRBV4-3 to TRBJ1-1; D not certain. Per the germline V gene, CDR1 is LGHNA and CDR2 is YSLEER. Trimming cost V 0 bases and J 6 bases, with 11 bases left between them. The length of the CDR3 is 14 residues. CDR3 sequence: CASSQDYGDSEAFF. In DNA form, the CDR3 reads TGCGCCAGCAGCCAAGATTACGGGGATTCTGAAGCTTTCTTT.

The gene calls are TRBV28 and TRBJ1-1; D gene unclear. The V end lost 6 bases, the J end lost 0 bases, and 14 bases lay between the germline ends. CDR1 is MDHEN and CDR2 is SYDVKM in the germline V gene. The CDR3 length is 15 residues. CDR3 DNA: TGTGCCAGCAGCCGCACACATTCCATGAACACTGAAGCTTTCTTT. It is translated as CASSRTHSMNTEAFF.

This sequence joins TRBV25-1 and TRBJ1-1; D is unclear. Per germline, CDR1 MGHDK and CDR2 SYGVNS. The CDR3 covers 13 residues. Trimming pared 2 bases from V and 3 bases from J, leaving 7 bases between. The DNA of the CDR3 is TGTGCCAGCAGTGAAGCTTTCCACACTGAAGCTTTCTTT. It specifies CASSEAFHTEAFF.

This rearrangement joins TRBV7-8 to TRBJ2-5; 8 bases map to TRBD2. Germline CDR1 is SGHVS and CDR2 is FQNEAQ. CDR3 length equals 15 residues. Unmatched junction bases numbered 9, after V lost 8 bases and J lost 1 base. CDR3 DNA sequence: TGTGCCAGCCGCCCGACGCGGGGGGTCCAAGAGACCCAGTACTTC. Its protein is CASRPTRGVQETQYF.

The CDR3 loop reads CASSFWGSGAGELFF. The CDR3 nucleotides are TGTGCCAGCAGCTTCTGGGGTAGCGGGGCCGGGGAGCTGTTTTTT. The rearrangement links TRBV5-4 to TRBJ2-2, with TRBD2 matching 8 bases. Germline CDR1 is SGHNT and CDR2 is YYREEE (reference sequence). With 2 bases clipped from V and 6 bases from J, the junction kept 6 bases outside the gene matches. This CDR3 region has 15 residues.

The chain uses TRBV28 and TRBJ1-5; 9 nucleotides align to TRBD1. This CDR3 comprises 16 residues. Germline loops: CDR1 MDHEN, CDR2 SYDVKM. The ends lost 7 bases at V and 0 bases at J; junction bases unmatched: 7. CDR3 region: CASILQGADSNQPQHF. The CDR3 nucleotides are TGTGCCAGCATCTTACAGGGGGCCGATAGCAATCAGCCCCAGCATTTT.

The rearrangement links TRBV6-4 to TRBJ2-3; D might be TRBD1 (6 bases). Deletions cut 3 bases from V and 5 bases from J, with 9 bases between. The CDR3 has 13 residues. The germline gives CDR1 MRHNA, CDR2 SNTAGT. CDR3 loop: CASSEGAKDTQYF. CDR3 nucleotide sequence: TGTGCCAGCAGTGAGGGGGCCAAAGATACGCAGTATTTT.

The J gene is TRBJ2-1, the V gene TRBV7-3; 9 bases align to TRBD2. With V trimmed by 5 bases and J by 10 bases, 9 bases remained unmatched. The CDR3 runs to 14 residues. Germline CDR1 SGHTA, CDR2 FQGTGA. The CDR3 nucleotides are TGTGCCAGCAGCGCCATAGCGGGAGCCGGGGAGCAGTTCTTC. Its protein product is CASSAIAGAGEQFF.

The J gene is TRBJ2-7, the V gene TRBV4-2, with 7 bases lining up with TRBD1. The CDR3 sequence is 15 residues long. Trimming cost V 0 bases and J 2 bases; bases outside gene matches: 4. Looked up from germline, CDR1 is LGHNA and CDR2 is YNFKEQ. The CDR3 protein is CASSQEGQATYEQYF. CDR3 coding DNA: TGTGCCAGCAGCCAAGAAGGACAGGCTACCTACGAGCAGTACTTC.

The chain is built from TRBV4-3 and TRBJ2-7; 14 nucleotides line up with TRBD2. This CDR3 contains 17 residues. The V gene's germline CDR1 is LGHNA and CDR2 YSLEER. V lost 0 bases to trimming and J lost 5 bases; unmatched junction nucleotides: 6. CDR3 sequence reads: CASSQEAVGLAGDEQYF. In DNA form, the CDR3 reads TGCGCCAGCAGCCAAGAGGCCGTGGGACTAGCGGGAGACGAGCAGTACTTC.

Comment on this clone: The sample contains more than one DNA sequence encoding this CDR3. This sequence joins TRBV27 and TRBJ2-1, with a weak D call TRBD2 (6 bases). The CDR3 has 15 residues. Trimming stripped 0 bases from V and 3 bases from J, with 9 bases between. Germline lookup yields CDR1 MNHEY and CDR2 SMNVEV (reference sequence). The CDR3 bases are TGTGCCAGCAGTTTATCCGGGGGAGACTACAATGAGCAGTTCTTC. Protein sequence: CASSLSGGDYNEQFF.

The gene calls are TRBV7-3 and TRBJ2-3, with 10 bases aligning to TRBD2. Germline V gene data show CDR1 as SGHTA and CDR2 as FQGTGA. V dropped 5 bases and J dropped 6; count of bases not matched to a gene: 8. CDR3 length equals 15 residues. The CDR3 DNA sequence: TGTGCCAGCAGCCCCAGCGGGGGGGCCTTTGATACGCAGTATTTT. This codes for CASSPSGGAFDTQYF.

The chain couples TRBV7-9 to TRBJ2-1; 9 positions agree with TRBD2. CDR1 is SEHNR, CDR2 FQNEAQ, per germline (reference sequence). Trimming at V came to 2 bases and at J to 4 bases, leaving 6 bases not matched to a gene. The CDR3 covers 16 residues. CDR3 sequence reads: CASSLRGLAGYNEQFF. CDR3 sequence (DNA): TGTGCCAGCAGCTTAAGGGGTCTAGCGGGGTACAATGAGCAGTTCTTC.

CDR3 amino acids: CASSLDSREETQYF. As DNA, the CDR3 is TGTGCCAGCAGCTTGGACAGTCGGGAAGAGACCCAGTACTTC. This rearrangement joins TRBV5-4 to TRBJ2-5; D remains ambiguous. This CDR3 contains 14 residues. The ends were cut back, 0 bases at V and 3 bases at J, with 9 bases in the middle. The germline gives CDR1 SGHNT, CDR2 YYREEE (reference sequence).

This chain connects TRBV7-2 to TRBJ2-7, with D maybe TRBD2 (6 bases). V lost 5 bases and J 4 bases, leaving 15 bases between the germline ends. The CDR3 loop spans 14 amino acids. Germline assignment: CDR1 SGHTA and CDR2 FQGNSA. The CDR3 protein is CASSHGTGGYEQYF. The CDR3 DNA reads TGTGCCAGCAGCCATGGGACTGGCGGTTACGAGCAGTACTTC.

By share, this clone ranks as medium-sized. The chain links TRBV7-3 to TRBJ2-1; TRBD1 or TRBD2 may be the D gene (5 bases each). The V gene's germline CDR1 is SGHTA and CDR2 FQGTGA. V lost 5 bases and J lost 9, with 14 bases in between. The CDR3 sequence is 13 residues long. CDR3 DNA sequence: TGTGCCAGCAGCCTTACCCTTGGGGGTGAGCAGTTCTTC. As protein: CASSLTLGGEQFF. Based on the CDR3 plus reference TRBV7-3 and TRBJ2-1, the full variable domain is GAGVSQTPSNKVTEKGKYVELRCDPISGHTALYWYRQSLGQGPEFLIYFQGTGAADDSGLPNDRFFAVRPEGSVSTLKIQRTERGDSAVYLCASSLTLGGEQFFGPGTRLTVL.